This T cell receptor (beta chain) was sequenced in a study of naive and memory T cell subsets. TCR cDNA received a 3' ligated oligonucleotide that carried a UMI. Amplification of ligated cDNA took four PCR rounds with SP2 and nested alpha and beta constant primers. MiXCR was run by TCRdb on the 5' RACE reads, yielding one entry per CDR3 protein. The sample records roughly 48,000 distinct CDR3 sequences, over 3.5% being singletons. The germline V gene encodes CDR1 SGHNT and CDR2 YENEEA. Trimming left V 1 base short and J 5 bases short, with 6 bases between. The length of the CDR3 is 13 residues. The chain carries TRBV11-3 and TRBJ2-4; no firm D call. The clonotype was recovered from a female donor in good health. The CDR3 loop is CASSLGGENIQYF. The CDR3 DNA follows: TGTGCCAGCAGCTTAGGAGGCGAAAACATTCAGTACTTC.